This TCR beta chain was sequenced for a study of cytomegalovirus exposure and HLA in healthy donors. PCR was performed using 60 Vbeta and 13 Jbeta primers. The protocol was immunoSEQ multiplex PCR, while the TCRdb copy is restricted to in-frame clones and leaves out a portion. The sample lists about 120,000 clones, about 80% occurring once. Germline V CDR1 and CDR2: MNHNS, SASEGT. V lost 7 bases to trimming and J lost 3 bases, with 12 bases between them. This CDR3 has 14 residues. Findings of the study overall: In a later analysis, productive TCRs from donors in an Asian-associated ancestry cluster reportedly carried fewer N-insertions than the cohort mean. According to the study, 160 or so TCR beta chains were cytomegalovirus-associated. Immune exposure information comprised only CMV serostatus. Most of the TCR beta V segments (in an earlier analysis) were productive either about 87% or about 30% of the time.

Comments on this clone: What it binds is not known.

The V and J genes are TRBV6-1 and TRBJ2-2, with unresolved D. This TCR was recovered from a man in his 60s in good health and CMV-seropositive. Sequencing was carried out using PBMCs. Written as DNA, the CDR3 is TGTGCCAGCACCACAACAAGTTACACCGGGGAGCTGTTTTTT. This sequence encodes CASTTTSYTGELFF.